This T cell receptor (beta chain) is from a study of T-cell memory formation after mild COVID-19. Study results and limitations: CD8+ contracting clones occupied EMRA, while CD4+ ones occupied mainly CM and EM.

TCRdb recomputed calls from the 5' RACE reads with MiXCR, one row per CDR3 protein. The sample has 550,000 to 600,000 distinct CDR3 sequences, 20% to 25% seen once. CDR1 and CDR2 from the germline V gene are LGHNA and YSLEER. The CDR3 has 18 amino acids. V was cut by 0 bases and J by 3 bases, with 20 bases left in between. In the case of this clonotype: Its antigen is undetermined.

Material for sequencing was PBMCs or a T cell subset sorted from them (not recorded which). This rearrangement joins TRBV4-3 to TRBJ1-1; D not certain. The receptor comes from an adult woman who had mild COVID-19 (a few samples of this study predate the infection). Cell type and time point are not known. CDR3 loop: CASSQDDSGRTHDTEAFF. CDR3 DNA: TGCGCCAGCAGCCAAGATGATTCTGGCCGGACCCATGACACTGAAGCTTTCTTT.